Listed below are T cell receptor beta chains from one sample, sequenced in a study of control samples from healthy donors and cancer patients. The method was immunoSEQ multiplex PCR; TCRdb's version includes in-frame clones alone and lacks a portion of them. This table has about 120,000 clones, around 88% appearing once. Sequenced material: blood. The receptors come from a man aged 35-49 years in good health. The CDR3 runs from the conserved cysteine through the conserved F or W. The order of the fields is J gene, D gene, V gene, CDR3 protein, CDR3 DNA. A D gene is named only where the DNA matches it firmly.

J gene: TRBJ1-6; D gene: TRBD1; V gene: TRBV2; CDR3 protein: CASSERGQVNSPLHF; CDR3 DNA: TGTGCCAGCAGTGAAAGGGGACAGGTGAATTCACCCCTCCACTTT
J gene: TRBJ1-5; D gene: .; V gene: TRBV2; CDR3 protein: CASGSTARGNQPQHF; CDR3 DNA: TGTGCCAGCGGATCGACGGCGAGGGGCAATCAGCCCCAGCATTTT
J gene: TRBJ1-2; D gene: .; V gene: TRBV20-1; CDR3 protein: CSARQGNGYTF; CDR3 DNA: TGCAGTGCTAGACAGGGGAATGGCTACACCTTC
J gene: TRBJ1-1; D gene: .; V gene: TRBV4-1; CDR3 protein: CASSQSFGGMNTEAFF; CDR3 DNA: TGCGCCAGCAGCCAAAGCTTCGGGGGTATGAACACTGAAGCTTTCTTT
J gene: TRBJ1-5; D gene: .; V gene: TRBV30; CDR3 protein: CAWSDSNQPQHF; CDR3 DNA: TGTGCCTGGAGTGATAGCAATCAGCCCCAGCATTTT
J gene: TRBJ1-1; D gene: .; V gene: TRBV7-9; CDR3 protein: CASSLTGPTQAFF; CDR3 DNA: TGTGCCAGCAGCTTGACAGGCCCTACACAAGCTTTCTTT
J gene: TRBJ1-6; D gene: TRBD1; V gene: TRBV9; CDR3 protein: CASNPQGAVGSPLHF; CDR3 DNA: TGTGCCAGCAACCCACAGGGGGCGGTTGGGTCACCCCTCCACTTT
J gene: TRBJ1-3; D gene: .; V gene: TRBV11-2; CDR3 protein: CASSLVQGSGNTIYF; CDR3 DNA: TGTGCCAGCAGCTTAGTGCAGGGCTCTGGAAACACCATATATTTT
J gene: TRBJ2-3; D gene: .; V gene: TRBV11-3; CDR3 protein: CASSLRWEVTDTQYF; CDR3 DNA: TGTGCCAGCAGCTTAAGGTGGGAGGTCACAGATACGCAGTATTTT
J gene: TRBJ1-1; D gene: TRBD1; V gene: TRBV2; CDR3 protein: CASTLTGTGGAEAFF; CDR3 DNA: TGTGCCAGCACCTTAACGGGGACAGGGGGAGCTGAAGCTTTCTTT
J gene: TRBJ2-5; D gene: TRBD1; V gene: TRBV6-2/TRBV6-3; CDR3 protein: CASSTPGTGSQETQYF; CDR3 DNA: TGTGCCAGCAGTACCCCCGGGACAGGTTCTCAAGAGACCCAGTACTTC
J gene: TRBJ1-6; D gene: .; V gene: TRBV9; CDR3 protein: CASSKDANSPLHF; CDR3 DNA: TGTGCCAGCAGCAAAGACGCCAATTCACCCCTCCACTTT